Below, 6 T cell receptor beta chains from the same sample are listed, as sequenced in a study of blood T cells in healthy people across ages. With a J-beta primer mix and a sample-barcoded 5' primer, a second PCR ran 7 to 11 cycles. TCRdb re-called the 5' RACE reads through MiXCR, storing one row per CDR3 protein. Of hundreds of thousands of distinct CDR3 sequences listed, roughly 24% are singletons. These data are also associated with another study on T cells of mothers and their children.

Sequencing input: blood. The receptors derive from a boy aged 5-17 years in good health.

The DNA of the CDR3 is TGTGCCACCAGTGACCCTGGACAGGGGGCCTTTTCCTACAATGAGCAGTTCTTC. Protein product: CATSDPGQGAFSYNEQFF. The chain recombines TRBV24-1 with TRBJ2-1, with 11 bases lining up with TRBD1. Trimming removed 4 bases from V and 1 base from J; junction bases left unmatched: 8. Germline CDR1 reads KGHDR; CDR2 reads SFDVKD. The CDR3 has 18 residues.

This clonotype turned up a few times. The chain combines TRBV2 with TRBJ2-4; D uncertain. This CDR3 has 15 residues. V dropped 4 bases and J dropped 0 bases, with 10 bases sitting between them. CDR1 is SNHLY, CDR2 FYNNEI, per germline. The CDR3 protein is CASSGGASAKNIQYF. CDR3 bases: TGTGCCAGCAGTGGCGGAGCATCAGCCAAAAACATTCAGTACTTC.

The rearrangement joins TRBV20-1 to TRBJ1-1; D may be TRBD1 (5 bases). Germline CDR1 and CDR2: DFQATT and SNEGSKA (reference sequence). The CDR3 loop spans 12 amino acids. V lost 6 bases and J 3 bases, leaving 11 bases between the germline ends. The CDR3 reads CSAQSTDTEAFF. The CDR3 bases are TGCAGTGCACAGTCGACAGACACTGAAGCTTTCTTT.

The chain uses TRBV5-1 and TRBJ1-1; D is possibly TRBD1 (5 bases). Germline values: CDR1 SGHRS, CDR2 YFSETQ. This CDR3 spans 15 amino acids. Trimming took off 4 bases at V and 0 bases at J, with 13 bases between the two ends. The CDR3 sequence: CASSRGAAMNTEAFF. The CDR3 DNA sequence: TGCGCCAGCAGCCGAGGGGCGGCCATGAACACTGAAGCTTTCTTT.

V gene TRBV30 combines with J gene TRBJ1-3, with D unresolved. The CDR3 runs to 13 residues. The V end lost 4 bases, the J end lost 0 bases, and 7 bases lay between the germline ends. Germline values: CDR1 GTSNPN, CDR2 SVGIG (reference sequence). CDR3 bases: TGTGCCTGGATTGGTTACTCTGGAAACACCATATATTTT. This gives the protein CAWIGYSGNTIYF.

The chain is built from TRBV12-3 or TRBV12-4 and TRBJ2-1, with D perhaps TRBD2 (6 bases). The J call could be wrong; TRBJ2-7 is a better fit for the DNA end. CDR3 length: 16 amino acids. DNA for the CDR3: TGTGCCAGCAGTCTCGGGGGACCTACCCATCGGGGCGAGCAGTACTTC. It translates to CASSLGGPTHRGEQYF.